These T cell receptor beta chains were read from a single sample in a study of blood T cell repertoires in COVID-19. The table came from immunoSEQ multiplex PCR; TCRdb's copy has only in-frame clones and leaves some out. The sample lists fewer than 300,000 clones, around 82% seen once, with about 0.9% in the top ten. The sample consisted of peripheral blood. Every receptor here comes from a human donor with COVID-19, enrolled during active disease. The donor label of this sample is uncertain. The CDR3 runs from the conserved cysteine through the conserved F or W. A D gene is named only where the DNA matches it firmly. Some rows have no size entry. The others give once, few or many, or a class for an expanded clone.

J gene: TRBJ2-1
clone size: .
D gene: .
V gene: TRBV28
CDR3 DNA: TGTGCCAGCACCACGGCCGGGGGTTACTACAATGAGCAGTTCTTC
CDR3 protein: CASTTAGGYYNEQFF

J gene: TRBJ2-6
clone size: .
D gene: .
V gene: TRBV7-9
CDR3 DNA: TGTGCCAGCAGCCCCCCCAGGGTTGGCCCCTCTGGGGCCAACGTCCTGACTTTC
CDR3 protein: CASSPPRVGPSGANVLTF

J gene: TRBJ1-2
clone size: .
D gene: TRBD1
V gene: TRBV7-2
CDR3 DNA: TGTGCCAGCAGCTTTACAGGGGGCCTTGGCTACACCTTC
CDR3 protein: CASSFTGGLGYTF

J gene: TRBJ1-4
clone size: once
D gene: TRBD1
V gene: TRBV14
CDR3 DNA: TGTGCCAGCAGCCAGATACAGGGGGCAGTGGAAAAACTGTTTTTT
CDR3 protein: CASSQIQGAVEKLFF

J gene: TRBJ1-5
clone size: .
D gene: TRBD1
V gene: TRBV7-2
CDR3 DNA: TGTGCCAGCAGCACAACAGGGGGATGGAGCAATCAGCCCCAGCATTTT
CDR3 protein: CASSTTGGWSNQPQHF

J gene: TRBJ2-2
clone size: once
D gene: .
V gene: TRBV4-1
CDR3 DNA: TGCGCCAGCAGCCCCATGAGGACCGGGGAGCTGTTTTTT
CDR3 protein: CASSPMRTGELFF

J gene: TRBJ1-3
clone size: .
D gene: TRBD1
V gene: TRBV9
CDR3 DNA: TGTGCCAGCAGCGCTAATATGGGGACAGGGGGAAACACCATATATTTT
CDR3 protein: CASSANMGTGGNTIYF

J gene: TRBJ1-2
clone size: .
D gene: .
V gene: TRBV28
CDR3 DNA: TGTGCCAGCACCCCCCCCACGGGGGGGCATGGCTACACCTTC
CDR3 protein: CASTPPTGGHGYTF

J gene: TRBJ2-2
clone size: once
D gene: .
V gene: TRBV7-7
CDR3 DNA: TGTGCTAGCAGCTCGGTAGTCCGGGGTATCGGGGAGCTGTTTTTT
CDR3 protein: CASSSVVRGIGELFF

J gene: TRBJ1-2
clone size: .
D gene: .
V gene: TRBV14
CDR3 DNA: TGTGCCAGCGGAGCCTCTGGAGGGGCTGGTGGCTACACCTTC
CDR3 protein: CASGASGGAGGYTF

J gene: TRBJ2-2
clone size: .
D gene: TRBD1
V gene: TRBV30
CDR3 DNA: TGTGCCTGGAGTGTACAGGGGGCCGGGGAGCTGTTTTTT
CDR3 protein: CAWSVQGAGELFF

J gene: TRBJ1-6
clone size: .
D gene: .
V gene: TRBV29-1
CDR3 DNA: TGCAGCGTGCAACACGCGGGGAATTCACCCCTCCACTTT
CDR3 protein: CSVQHAGNSPLHF

J gene: TRBJ2-7
clone size: few
D gene: TRBD2
V gene: TRBV19
CDR3 DNA: TGTGCCAGTAGTAGCGGGAGTCCAAACGAGCAGTACTTC
CDR3 protein: CASSSGSPNEQYF

J gene: TRBJ1-5
clone size: .
D gene: .
V gene: TRBV28
CDR3 DNA: TGTGCCAGCAGTACCGCGGCCTGGCAGAAGCCCCAGCATTTT
CDR3 protein: CASSTAAWQKPQHF

J gene: TRBJ1-6
clone size: .
D gene: TRBD1
V gene: TRBV5-6
CDR3 DNA: TGTGCCAGCAATGGTGGGACAGGGGAATCACCCCTCCACTTT
CDR3 protein: CASNGGTGESPLHF

J gene: TRBJ1-6
clone size: .
D gene: TRBD1
V gene: TRBV28
CDR3 DNA: TGTGCCAGCAGTTCGGGGACAGGGGGGCCTATCGGTAATTCACCCCTCCACTTT
CDR3 protein: CASSSGTGGPIGNSPLHF

J gene: TRBJ1-5
clone size: few
D gene: TRBD1
V gene: TRBV19
CDR3 DNA: TGTGCCAGTAGTATGGGACAGGGGGGCAATCAGCCCCAGCATTTT
CDR3 protein: CASSMGQGGNQPQHF

J gene: TRBJ1-1
clone size: .
D gene: TRBD1
V gene: TRBV6-6
CDR3 DNA: TGTGCCATCGCGACAGGGTCCCAGAACACTGAAGCTTTCTTT
CDR3 protein: CAIATGSQNTEAFF

J gene: TRBJ2-3
clone size: .
D gene: TRBD2
V gene: TRBV30
CDR3 DNA: TGTGCCTGGAGCGGAGGACTTAGCGGGAGCCCGCAGGATACGCAGTATTTT
CDR3 protein: CAWSGGLSGSPQDTQYF

J gene: TRBJ1-2
clone size: .
D gene: .
V gene: TRBV29-1
CDR3 DNA: TGCAGCGTTGGGGGCAGCTATGGCTACACCTTC
CDR3 protein: CSVGGSYGYTF

J gene: TRBJ1-3
clone size: .
D gene: .
V gene: TRBV5-4
CDR3 DNA: TGTGCCAGCAGCTTGGACTCCGGGAGATCCGGAAACACCATATATTTT
CDR3 protein: CASSLDSGRSGNTIYF

J gene: TRBJ2-1
clone size: once
D gene: TRBD1
V gene: TRBV4-3
CDR3 DNA: TGCGCCAGCAGCCCGACAGGGAATGAGCAGTTCTTC
CDR3 protein: CASSPTGNEQFF

J gene: TRBJ2-6
clone size: .
D gene: .
V gene: TRBV21-1
CDR3 DNA: TGTGCCAGCAGCAATATCGCAGGACTCACCGGATCGGGGGCCAACGTCCTGACTTTC
CDR3 protein: CASSNIAGLTGSGANVLTF